Described below is a single TCR beta chain sequence and its context. Authors' analysis steps: Amplification of reference gene primers was used by the study to estimate nucleated cell counts. Using immunoSEQ multiplex PCR, the repertoire was profiled, and TCRdb retains in-frame clones only, with some absent. D and trimming were read from the DNA, whereas the V and J calls and clone size are those reported in that table. The sample lists roughly 100,000 clones; nearly 90% were seen once. The data are from a study of blood T cell repertoires in COVID-19. The ends were cut back, 3 bases at V and 2 bases at J, with 9 bases in the middle. Looked up from germline, CDR1 is SGHKS and CDR2 is YYEKEE (reference sequence). CDR3 size: 13 residues.

Input material: peripheral blood. This clonotype was sampled from a man aged 50 or older with active COVID-19. The V gene is TRBV5-5, the J gene TRBJ2-7, with unresolved D. CDR3 sequence: CASSWAVTYEQYF. The CDR3, as DNA: TGTGCCAGCAGCTGGGCAGTTACCTACGAGCAGTACTTC.